One sample yielded the 15 T cell receptor beta chains listed below, sequenced in a study of cytomegalovirus exposure and HLA in healthy donors. 13 Jbeta primers and 60 Vbeta primers were used for the PCR. TCRdb's copy holds only in-frame clones and misses some; the assay was immunoSEQ multiplex PCR. The data show about 250,000 clones, around 80% seen once. Material for sequencing was PBMCs. Receptors originate from a boy younger than 18 in good health and CMV-seronegative.

This clone was seen a handful of times. The chain uses TRBV30 and TRBJ2-3; TRBD2 might be the D (6 bases). The germline V and J ends were trimmed by 0 bases and 1 base, with 8 bases remaining between them. Germline V gives CDR1 GTSNPN, CDR2 SVGIG (reference sequence). CDR3 size: 14 residues. CDR3 bases: TGTGCCTGGAGTGTTGCTAGCGGCACAGATACGCAGTATTTT. Its translation: CAWSVASGTDTQYF.

The CDR3 region has the DNA TGTGCCAGCAGTTACCCGTTTAGCGGGACCGCGGAGACCCAGTACTTC. Residues: CASSYPFSGTAETQYF. The chain uses TRBV6-6 and TRBJ2-5; 8 bases fit TRBD2. Germline values: CDR1 MNHNY, CDR2 SVGAGI (reference sequence). With V trimmed by 2 bases and J by 5 bases, 10 bases remained unmatched. There are 16 residues in the CDR3.

V gene TRBV7-2 combines with J gene TRBJ1-6; 7 bases match TRBD1. Losses at the gene ends were 10 bases for V and 9 bases for J; bases not matched to a gene: 9. Germline-derived CDR1 and CDR2 are SGHTA and FQGNSA. The CDR3 runs to 13 residues. DNA for the CDR3: TGTGCCAACGGAGCACGACAGGGTTCACCCCTCCACTTT. Amino acid sequence: CANGARQGSPLHF.

In nucleotides, the CDR3 is TGTGCCAGTAGTACGTCGGGAGTGGGGCTTTACGAGCAGTACTTC. The encoded protein is CASSTSGVGLYEQYF. This chain joins TRBV19 and TRBJ2-7; D possibly corresponds to TRBD2 (6 bases). Germline V gene sequence: CDR1 LNHDA, CDR2 SQIVND (reference sequence). Trimming removed 4 bases from V and 4 bases from J, with 17 bases in between. The CDR3 contains 15 residues.

V gene TRBV7-2 combines with J gene TRBJ2-3, with TRBD2 matching over 16 bases. The CDR3 extends over 19 amino acids. The germline CDR1 and CDR2 sequences are SGHTA and FQGNSA. Trimming at V came to 5 bases and at J to 4 bases, leaving 12 bases not matched to a gene. The CDR3 sequence is CASSLGNPGLAGGPDTQYF. CDR3 in DNA: TGTGCCAGCAGCCTAGGGAATCCGGGACTAGCGGGAGGGCCAGATACGCAGTATTTT.

V and J are TRBV5-4 and TRBJ1-1, with D tentatively TRBD1 (5 bases). Trimming took off 4 bases at V and 1 base at J, with 17 bases between the two ends. Germline loops: CDR1 SGHNT, CDR2 YYREEE (reference sequence). The CDR3 sequence is 16 residues long. In nucleotides, the CDR3 is TGTGCCAGCAGCAGACTGACAGATACCACGAACACTGAAGCTTTCTTT. Its translation: CASSRLTDTTNTEAFF.

This sequence joins TRBV5-1 and TRBJ1-4; no clear D. Germline V CDR1 and CDR2: SGHRS, YFSETQ. Trimming pared 4 bases from V and 11 bases from J, leaving 18 bases between. The CDR3 is 14 residues long. The CDR3 is CASSASVSAEKLFF. In DNA form, the CDR3 reads TGCGCCAGCAGCGCCAGCGTTAGTGCTGAGAAACTGTTTTTT.

CDR3 sequence: CASSFHSGEQYF. CDR3 DNA sequence: TGTGCCAGCAGCTTTCACAGTGGCGAGCAGTACTTC. This chain links TRBV5-4 with TRBJ2-5; D is unresolved. Judging by the DNA end, TRBJ2-7 fits better; the J call may be wrong. Germline lookup yields CDR1 SGHNT and CDR2 YYREEE (reference sequence). The CDR3 has 12 amino acids.

Worth noting for this clone: Its ends do not fully match the called genes, so a read error is possible. Additional DNA sequences in this sample encode the identical CDR3. The chain has TRBV10-3 and TRBJ1-2; 10 nucleotides align to TRBD1. The CDR3 runs to 14 residues. In germline, CDR1 is ENHRY, CDR2 SYGVKD. CDR3 protein: CAISGGTGDDGYTF. The CDR3 region has the DNA TGTGCCATCAGTGGAGGGACAGGGGATGATGGCTATACCTTC.

The V and J genes are TRBV30 and TRBJ2-3; 10 nucleotides align to TRBD2. CDR1 GTSNPN and CDR2 SVGIG come from the germline V gene (reference sequence). There are 14 residues in the CDR3. Trimming at V came to 3 bases and at J to 1 base, leaving 1 base not matched to a gene. The CDR3 protein is CAWSGTSGTDTQYF. Written as DNA, the CDR3 is TGTGCCTGGAGCGGGACTAGCGGCACAGATACGCAGTATTTT.

V usage is TRBV15 and J usage is TRBJ1-4; TRBD1 matches at 7 bases. The ends lost 5 bases at V and 8 bases at J; junction bases unmatched: 11. The CDR3 contains 15 residues. In germline, CDR1 is LNHNV, CDR2 YYDKDF (reference sequence). The CDR3, as DNA: TGTGCCACCAGCGGTGGACAGGCGGCGGGAGAAAAACTGTTTTTT. It codes for CATSGGQAAGEKLFF.

The J gene is TRBJ2-1, the V gene TRBV5-1; TRBD2 aligns across 10 bases. V lost 0 bases and J lost 9; bases outside the gene matches: 9. CDR1 is SGHRS and CDR2 is YFSETQ in the germline V gene. The CDR3 length is 16 residues. CDR3 in amino acids: CASSLEGPSGSIEQFF. The CDR3 DNA reads TGCGCCAGCAGCTTGGAAGGGCCTAGCGGGAGTATTGAGCAGTTCTTC. The variable domain in full, completed from reference TRBV5-1 and TRBJ2-1, reads KAGVTQTPRYLIKTRGQQVTLSCSPISGHRSVSWYQQTPGQGLQFLFEYFSETQRNKGNFPGRFSGRQFSNSRSEMNVSTLELGDSALYLCASSLEGPSGSIEQFFGPGTRLTVL.

The sample holds one count of this clone. The chain has TRBV18 and TRBJ1-6, with no clear D. V was pared by 2 bases and J by 10 bases, with 12 bases between. The V gene's germline CDR1 is KGHSH and CDR2 LQKENI. CDR3 length: 14 amino acids. The CDR3 DNA sequence: TGTGCCAGCTCACCAGAGGGAGGCGTCTCACCCCTCCACTTT. Amino acid sequence: CASSPEGGVSPLHF. The full variable domain, completed using reference TRBV18 and TRBJ1-6, is NAGVMQNPRHLVRRRGQEARLRCSPMKGHSHVYWYRQLPEEGLKFMVYLQKENIIDESGMPKERFSAEFPKEGPSILRIQQVVRGDSAAYFCASSPEGGVSPLHFGNGTRLTVT.

This clone was counted only a few times. This rearrangement joins TRBV10-3 to TRBJ2-5; tentatively, D is TRBD2 (6 bases). Germline CDR1 ENHRY, CDR2 SYGVKD. With 8 bases removed from V and 4 bases from J, the gap between germline ends came to 17 bases. This CDR3 has 14 residues. In nucleotides, the CDR3 is TGTGCCATCTGGGGAGGCTCCCCCCGAGAGACCCAGTACTTC. This translates into CAIWGGSPRETQYF.

V gene TRBV19 combines with J gene TRBJ1-4; tentative D call: TRBD1 (5 bases). Germline CDR1 and CDR2: LNHDA and SQIVND (reference sequence). This CDR3 spans 14 amino acids. The V and J ends lost 7 bases and 5 bases respectively, with 14 bases between them. The CDR3 here is CASTAGRWNEKLFF. The CDR3 DNA reads TGTGCCAGTACCGCGGGACGGTGGAATGAAAAACTGTTTTTT.